This T cell receptor (beta chain) emerged from a study of siplizumab effects on memory and regulatory T cells. General observations from the study: No functional test confirmed suppression by proliferating siplizumab-culture Tregs.

The table came from immunoSEQ multiplex PCR; TCRdb's copy has only in-frame clones and leaves some out. The repertoire includes 100,000 or so clones, 75% to 95% of them detected once, and more than 2.5% sits in the top ten. About this clone itself: Its antigen is not known.

Germline-derived CDR1 and CDR2 are MDHEN and SYDVKM. Trimming left V 9 bases short and J 7 bases short, with 22 bases between. There are 15 residues in the CDR3. The sample taken for sequencing was CD4+ T cells sorted from blood. This TCR came from a human donor in good health. Some clones in this sample may be carry-over from other donors' samples. V is TRBV28 and J is TRBJ2-1; maybe TRBD2 (6 bases). The CDR3 DNA sequence: TGTGCCAGTCATGCCGGGAGCCCTGATAGGAATGAGCAGTTCTTC. This translates into CASHAGSPDRNEQFF.